Below, 16 T cell receptor beta chains from the same sample are listed, as sequenced in a study of blood T cell repertoires in COVID-19. Assay used: immunoSEQ multiplex PCR; TCRdb lists only in-frame clones, some missing. The sample carries 300,000 to 400,000 clones, approximately 88% recorded once. Sequenced input: PBMCs or T cells enriched from blood (not recorded which). All receptors come from a man aged 55-75 years who had recovered from COVID-19.

The chain employs TRBV19 and TRBJ2-7; possible D gene TRBD1, 6 bases. This CDR3 has 15 residues. Germline V gene sequence: CDR1 LNHDA, CDR2 SQIVND (reference sequence). The ends were cut back, 6 bases at V and 0 bases at J, with 15 bases in the middle. The CDR3 region has the DNA TGTGCCAGTAGAGGGGGAGAGAGTAACTCCTACGAGCAGTACTTC. This codes for CASRGGESNSYEQYF.

The rearrangement joins TRBV15 to TRBJ2-7; 9 nucleotides match TRBD1. V gave up 1 base and J gave up 4 bases; unmatched junction bases: 8. Germline V gene lookup returns CDR1 LNHNV and CDR2 YYDKDF (reference sequence). This CDR3 contains 16 residues. The CDR3: CATSRGVTGGWYEQYF. DNA for the CDR3: TGTGCCACCAGCAGAGGGGTTACAGGGGGCTGGTACGAGCAGTACTTC.

The rearrangement uses TRBV30 and TRBJ2-7, with D perhaps matching TRBD1 (5 bases). CDR3 length equals 14 residues. Trimming removed 2 bases at V and 3 bases at J, with 14 bases between. Germline CDR1 is GTSNPN and CDR2 is SVGIG (reference sequence). CDR3 DNA sequence: TGTGCCTGGAGTACCGGCAGGGTAGGCTACGAGCAGTACTTC. Translation gives CAWSTGRVGYEQYF.

The gene calls are TRBV28 and TRBJ2-7; D might be TRBD1 (6 bases). The V and J ends lost 7 bases and 6 bases respectively, with 19 bases between them. This CDR3 contains 14 residues. CDR1 and CDR2 (germline): MDHEN, SYDVKM. This chain's CDR3 is CASTQRTVRGEQYF. The CDR3 nucleotides are TGTGCCAGCACTCAACGGACCGTCAGGGGCGAGCAGTACTTC.

In this sample, this clone turned up once. The chain employs TRBV7-3 and TRBJ2-5; 8 nucleotides match TRBD1. V dropped 5 bases and J dropped 5; count of bases not matched to a gene: 4. Germline assignment: CDR1 SGHTA and CDR2 FQGTGA. The CDR3 totals 13 residues. This CDR3 reads CASSPGGGETQYF. CDR3 sequence (DNA): TGTGCCAGCAGCCCAGGGGGCGGGGAGACCCAGTACTTC. The full variable domain, completed using reference TRBV7-3 and TRBJ2-5, is GAGVSQTPSNKVTEKGKYVELRCDPISGHTALYWYRQSLGQGPEFLIYFQGTGAADDSGLPNDRFFAVRPEGSVSTLKIQRTERGDSAVYLCASSPGGGETQYFGPGTRLLVL.

On this clone itself: The same CDR3 arises from other DNA sequences in this sample as well. The rearrangement links TRBV28 to TRBJ1-2, with D uncertain. Germline-derived CDR1 and CDR2 are MDHEN and SYDVKM. This CDR3 comprises 11 residues. Trimming shortened V by 6 bases and J by 2 bases, and 4 bases separated the two germline ends. The CDR3 nucleotides are TGTGCCAGCAGCCAAAACTATGGCTACACCTTC. This encodes CASSQNYGYTF.

The chain has TRBV19 and TRBJ1-5; possible D gene TRBD1, 5 bases. The germline V gene encodes CDR1 LNHDA and CDR2 SQIVND (reference sequence). V was trimmed by 3 bases and J by 0 bases, leaving 12 bases between them. The CDR3 is 16 residues long. CDR3 nucleotide sequence: TGTGCCAGTAGTATGCCCCAGGGTTATAGCAATCAGCCCCAGCATTTT. This gives the protein CASSMPQGYSNQPQHF.

This rearrangement joins TRBV6-1 to TRBJ1-2, with unresolved D. Trimming shortened V by 2 bases and J by 8 bases, and 9 bases separated the two germline ends. Germline-derived CDR1 and CDR2 are MNHNS and SASEGT. The CDR3 consists of 12 residues. CDR3 sequence reads: CASSEIGRGYTF. In DNA, the CDR3 is TGTGCCAGCAGTGAAATAGGGAGGGGCTACACCTTC.

The J gene is TRBJ2-7, the V gene TRBV3-1 (or the pseudogene TRBV3-2); D might be TRBD1 (6 bases). Germline values: CDR1 LGHDT, CDR2 YNNKEL (reference sequence). This CDR3 comprises 13 residues. The V end lost 5 bases, the J end lost 6 bases, and 14 bases lay between the germline ends. Written as DNA, the CDR3 is TGTGCCAGCAGCTTCTCACAGGGCGGCGAGCAGTACTTC. Its translation is CASSFSQGGEQYF.

J is TRBJ2-1 and V is TRBV5-1; 13 bases line up with TRBD2. The germline V gene encodes CDR1 SGHRS and CDR2 YFSETQ. This CDR3 spans 15 amino acids. The trim removed 6 bases at V and 7 bases at J, leaving 7 bases unmatched. The CDR3 sequence: CASKLLAGGGNEQFF. The CDR3 DNA follows: TGCGCCAGCAAATTACTAGCGGGAGGGGGGAATGAGCAGTTCTTC.

The chain links TRBV30 to TRBJ1-1; no firm D call. The CDR3 has 12 residues. V dropped 3 bases and J dropped 4 bases, with 9 bases sitting between them. Germline V CDR1 and CDR2: GTSNPN, SVGIG (reference sequence). CDR3 bases: TGTGCCTGGAGATCGTACGGCACTGAAGCTTTCTTT. Its protein product is CAWRSYGTEAFF.

The chain carries TRBV4-1 and TRBJ1-2; TRBD1 is a possible D gene (5 bases). The V end lost 2 bases, the J end lost 8 bases, and 15 bases lay between the germline ends. Germline CDR1 reads MGHRA; CDR2 reads YSYEKL. The CDR3 runs 14 residues. CDR3 residues: CASSQSGSRGGYTF. The CDR3 DNA reads TGCGCCAGCAGCCAATCAGGGAGTCGGGGGGGCTACACCTTC.

With respect to this clone: At the DNA level, this CDR3 is encoded by other sequences in the same sample as well. The chain combines TRBV5-1 with TRBJ1-2; 9 bases map to TRBD1. The junction had 4 bases not matched to a gene; V was cut back by 0 bases and J by 7 bases. Germline values: CDR1 SGHRS, CDR2 YFSETQ. The CDR3 length is 14 residues. CDR3 amino acids: CASSLGDREGGYTF. For the CDR3, the DNA is TGCGCCAGCAGCTTGGGGGACAGGGAGGGTGGCTACACCTTC.

Here the CDR3 DNA reads TGTGCCAGCAGCTTAGGGAGAGATACGCAGTATTTT. Protein sequence: CASSLGRDTQYF. The chain joins TRBV11-2 to TRBJ2-3; the D is unclear. Germline assignment: CDR1 SGHAT and CDR2 FQNNGV. CDR3 length: 12 residues. V was pared by 1 base and J by 5 bases, with 4 bases between.

This clone was observed a single time. At one end the junction does not follow the germline gene, possibly because of a read error. The gene calls are TRBV7-7 and TRBJ2-1, with 8 nucleotides matching TRBD2. Germline values: CDR1 SSHAT, CDR2 FNYEAQ (reference sequence). This CDR3 region has 13 residues. In DNA, the CDR3 is TGTGCTAGCAGCTTAGAAGCGGGAGAGATGCAGTTCTTC. This translates into CASSLEAGEMQFF.

This sequence joins TRBV28 and TRBJ2-5; D remains ambiguous. This CDR3 spans 14 amino acids. Germline CDR1 reads MDHEN; CDR2 reads SYDVKM. Deletions cut 1 base from V and 5 bases from J, with 11 bases between. In nucleotides, the CDR3 is TGTGCCAGCAGTTTATATCGCAGTCCCGAGACCCAGTACTTC. It codes for CASSLYRSPETQYF.